This T cell receptor (beta chain) was profiled in a study of vaccination effects on CD4 cells after COVID-19. Study at large: Vaccination of participants consisted of two doses of either the BNT162b2 or mRNA-1273 vaccine.

This clone was seen only a few times. Antigen unknown. V lost 2 bases, J lost 5 bases, and 8 bases stayed unmatched. The CDR3 has 15 amino acids. Germline V CDR1 and CDR2: GTSNPN, SVGIG (reference sequence). Profiled with immunoSEQ multiplex PCR; TCRdb holds only in-frame clones, not every one. Of tens of thousands of clones listed, 80% are singletons. Expansion with viral peptide pools was applied to antigen-specific CD4+ T cells by the ViraFEST assay prior to sequencing. Isolating CD4+ T cells followed more than eight days of culture. Neither prior SARS-CoV-2 infection nor positive nucleocapsid antibodies were present in the vaccine recipients. Each culture had half its medium swapped for IL-2 medium on days 3 and 7.

The TCR originated in a human donor who received a COVID-19 vaccine. This chain joins TRBV30 and TRBJ2-5; 10 bases fit TRBD2. Sequencing used CD4+ T cells from PBMCs cultured with SARS-CoV-2 spike peptides, obtained before COVID-19 vaccination. CDR3 amino acids: CAWSPKRGGLETQYF. The CDR3 bases are TGTGCCTGGAGTCCGAAGCGGGGGGGCCTGGAGACCCAGTACTTC.